These 22 T cell receptor beta chains were all obtained from the same sample, sequenced in a study of PD-1 blockade in classical Hodgkin lymphoma. Brentuximab vedotin exposure varied, and every patient relapsed after autologous stem cell transplantation. This table comes from immunoSEQ multiplex PCR, and its TCRdb copy is limited to in-frame clones, with some not included. The sample carries tens of thousands of clones, 70% to 75% recorded once. The sequenced sample was peripheral blood mononuclear cells (PBMCs), obtained before the second cycle of nivolumab. All receptors come from a human donor with classical Hodgkin lymphoma.

The gene calls are TRBV7-8 and TRBJ2-5; 9 positions agree with TRBD1. The J segment lost 4 bases and the V segment lost 5 bases, leaving 5 bases of the junction unmatched. CDR1 is SGHVS, CDR2 FQNEAQ, per germline. This CDR3 has 14 residues. CDR3 nucleotide sequence: TGTGCCAGCAGCGCAGGGACAGGGCGAGAGACCCAGTACTTC. Translation gives CASSAGTGRETQYF.

The J gene is TRBJ2-2, the V gene TRBV6-5; 11 bases line up with TRBD1. The germline CDR1 and CDR2 sequences are MNHEY and SVGAGI. The CDR3 runs to 14 residues. J was trimmed by 7 bases and V by 7 bases; bases with no gene match: 5. Here the CDR3 reads CASIGDRGFGELFF. CDR3 in DNA: TGTGCCAGCATTGGGGACAGGGGGTTCGGGGAGCTGTTTTTT.

This clone was counted a single time. This chain links TRBV7-6 with TRBJ1-1, with D tentatively TRBD1 (6 bases). In germline, CDR1 is SGHVS, CDR2 FNYEAQ. The CDR3 spans 15 residues. V was trimmed by 6 bases and J by 3 bases, leaving 17 bases between them. CDR3 in amino acids: CASSIQGLADTEAFF. CDR3 DNA sequence: TGTGCCAGCAGTATACAGGGTCTTGCGGACACTGAAGCTTTCTTT.

The chain joins TRBV19 to TRBJ2-7; 7 bases match TRBD1. The CDR3 loop spans 16 amino acids. J was trimmed by 3 bases and V by 3 bases; bases with no gene match: 11. Germline V gene sequence: CDR1 LNHDA, CDR2 SQIVND (reference sequence). The CDR3 region has the DNA TGTGCCAGTAGTATTGGGGAGTGGGCAGGGGGCTACGAGCAGTACTTC. Encoded protein: CASSIGEWAGGYEQYF.

The CDR3 sequence is CASTTWTSPDTQYF. The CDR3 DNA is TGTGCCAGCACTACCTGGACTAGCCCAGATACGCAGTATTTT. The chain is built from TRBV27 and TRBJ2-3, with 8 nucleotides matching TRBD2. CDR3 size: 14 residues. V lost 7 bases, J lost 4 bases, and 7 bases stayed unmatched. Germline V lookup: CDR1 MNHEY, CDR2 SMNVEV (reference sequence).

This rearrangement joins TRBV6-5 to TRBJ1-1, with D hard to call. Germline V gene lookup returns CDR1 MNHEY and CDR2 SVGAGI. V lost 5 bases and J lost 5, with 9 bases in between. This CDR3 contains 12 residues. This CDR3 is CASSQYGTEAFF. The CDR3, as DNA: TGTGCCAGCAGTCAATATGGGACTGAAGCTTTCTTT.

The rearrangement joins TRBV25-1 to TRBJ1-5; 10 positions match TRBD1. Trimming took 4 bases from V and 4 from J; bases not matched to a gene: 13. The CDR3 loop spans 18 amino acids. CDR1 and CDR2 from the germline V gene are MGHDK and SYGVNS. The CDR3 nucleotides read TGTGCCAGCAGTGGGGGGACAGGGGTTGATGTTTGGAATCAGCCCCAGCATTTT. Amino acids: CASSGGTGVDVWNQPQHF. The full variable domain, with the rest looked up from reference TRBV25-1 and TRBJ1-5, is EADIYQTPRYLVIGTGKKITLECSQTMGHDKMYWYQQDPGMELHLIHYSYGVNSTEKGDLSSESTVSRIRTEHFPLTLESARPSHTSQYLCASSGGTGVDVWNQPQHFGDGTRLSIL.

This chain connects TRBV4-3 to TRBJ1-6, with D tentatively TRBD1 (5 bases). The CDR3 totals 15 residues. The V and J ends lost 1 base and 13 bases respectively, with 17 bases between them. Germline V lookup: CDR1 LGHNA, CDR2 YSLEER. CDR3 nucleotides: TGCGCCAGCAGCCAAGGGAGGCAGGGACCCATCCCCCTCCACTTT. It translates to CASSQGRQGPIPLHF.

By sample share, this clone is medium-sized (0.01 to 0.1%). V usage is TRBV7-9 and J usage is TRBJ2-5; unclear D gene. This CDR3 is built from 11 residues. V was pared by 2 bases and J by 2 bases, with 0 bases between. Per the germline V gene, CDR1 is SEHNR and CDR2 is FQNEAQ (reference sequence). In DNA form, the CDR3 reads TGTGCCAGCAGCTTACAAGAGACCCAGTACTTC. This codes for CASSLQETQYF.

This chain connects TRBV10-2 to TRBJ1-5; D is unclear. Germline loops: CDR1 WSHSY, CDR2 SAAADI. Deletions cut 6 bases from V and 2 bases from J, with 8 bases between. The CDR3 is made up of 13 amino acids. The CDR3 sequence: CASRQVGNQPQHF. The CDR3 bases are TGCGCCAGCAGGCAAGTGGGCAATCAGCCCCAGCATTTT.

The J gene is TRBJ2-2, the V gene TRBV4-3; D may match TRBD1 or TRBD2 (5 bases each). The CDR3 totals 14 residues. Germline V gives CDR1 LGHNA, CDR2 YSLEER. The V end lost 0 bases, the J end lost 6 bases, and 8 bases lay between the germline ends. CDR3 nucleotides: TGCGCCAGCAGCCAAGATTGGGGGTCCGGGGAGCTGTTTTTT. Translated: CASSQDWGSGELFF.

This clone was detected only a few times. The V gene is TRBV30, the J gene TRBJ1-4; D perhaps matches TRBD1 (6 bases). The CDR3 extends over 13 amino acids. The V gene lost 2 bases and the J gene lost 6 bases, with 10 bases spanning the gap. The germline gives CDR1 GTSNPN, CDR2 SVGIG (reference sequence). The CDR3 is CAWSLGADEKLFF. The CDR3 DNA sequence: TGTGCCTGGAGTCTGGGGGCAGATGAAAAACTGTTTTTT.

The chain combines TRBV10-3 with TRBJ2-5; D is perhaps TRBD1 (5 bases). The CDR3 is 14 amino acids. Between the trimmed V and J ends, which lost 1 base and 9 bases, there was a span of 15 bases. The germline V gene has CDR1 ENHRY and CDR2 SYGVKD. CDR3 nucleotide sequence: TGTGCCATCAGTGAGTTGGCAGGGCTTGGGGCCCAGTACTTC. Amino acids: CAISELAGLGAQYF.

The chain combines TRBV6-5 with TRBJ1-1; 7 nucleotides match TRBD1. The ends lost 4 bases at V and 4 bases at J; junction bases unmatched: 6. This CDR3 spans 14 amino acids. Per the germline V gene, CDR1 is MNHEY and CDR2 is SVGAGI. Written as DNA, the CDR3 is TGTGCCAGCAGTTTCGCAGGGGGTATCACTGAAGCTTTCTTT. It specifies CASSFAGGITEAFF.

This chain connects TRBV6-1 to TRBJ1-3; D is ambiguous. The V gene lost 2 bases and the J gene lost 2 bases, with 4 bases spanning the gap. Per germline, CDR1 MNHNS and CDR2 SASEGT. The CDR3 runs to 13 residues. CDR3 coding DNA: TGTGCCAGCAGTGAACGTACTGGAAACACCATATATTTT. This codes for CASSERTGNTIYF.

The chain employs TRBV28 and TRBJ2-5; D remains unclear. Germline CDR1 MDHEN, CDR2 SYDVKM. This CDR3 is built from 13 residues. Trimming took off 5 bases at V and 5 bases at J, with 12 bases between the two ends. This chain's CDR3 is CASSPIGRETQYF. The CDR3 DNA sequence: TGTGCCAGCAGTCCAATCGGCAGGGAGACCCAGTACTTC.

The chain joins TRBV5-8 to TRBJ1-2; TRBD1 is a possible D gene (6 bases). Germline V gives CDR1 SGHTS, CDR2 YDEGEE. The germline V and J ends were trimmed by 3 bases and 4 bases, with 13 bases remaining between them. The CDR3 has 14 amino acids. CDR3 in DNA: TGTGCCAGCAGCTCCATAGACAGGCTCTATGGCTACACCTTC. Its protein is CASSSIDRLYGYTF.

By share, this clone counts as medium-sized. The chain carries TRBV28 and TRBJ2-5; a possible D gene is TRBD2 (6 bases). The germline V gene has CDR1 MDHEN and CDR2 SYDVKM. Trimming removed 3 bases at V and 4 bases at J, with 12 bases between. The CDR3 consists of 14 residues. The CDR3 DNA reads TGTGCCAGCAGTTTTGGGGAGGTCGGAGAGACCCAGTACTTC. This encodes CASSFGEVGETQYF.

This clone was picked up a small number of times. This chain links TRBV5-8 with TRBJ1-1; maybe TRBD1 (5 bases). The CDR3 runs 14 residues. In germline, CDR1 is SGHTS, CDR2 YDEGEE. V shed 4 bases and J shed 2 bases, with 12 bases lying between them. This chain's CDR3 is CASSLGHFNTEAFF. In nucleotides, the CDR3 is TGTGCCAGCAGCCTAGGACACTTTAACACTGAAGCTTTCTTT.

This sequence joins TRBV10-3 and TRBJ1-2, with 9 positions matching TRBD1. Trimming took 3 bases from V and 6 from J; bases not matched to a gene: 5. Germline V lookup: CDR1 ENHRY, CDR2 SYGVKD. The CDR3 is 14 residues long. The CDR3 sequence: CAISDLGQGDGYTF. The CDR3 DNA reads TGTGCCATCAGTGATTTGGGACAGGGTGATGGCTACACCTTC.

The rearrangement joins TRBV7-3 to TRBJ2-1; D call uncertain. The germline gives CDR1 SGHTA, CDR2 FQGTGA. The CDR3 contains 14 residues. Deletions cut 5 bases from V and 8 bases from J, with 16 bases between. The CDR3 loop reads CASSQPPRYDEQFF. The CDR3 nucleotides are TGTGCCAGCAGCCAACCGCCCCGTTACGATGAGCAGTTCTTC.

V and J are TRBV5-6 and TRBJ2-1; no clear D gene. V lost 3 bases and J 3 bases, leaving 7 bases between the germline ends. The CDR3 runs 13 residues. The germline V gene has CDR1 SGHDT and CDR2 YYEEEE. CDR3 nucleotide sequence: TGTGCCAGCAGCTCAGAAGGCTACAATGAGCAGTTCTTC. Its translation: CASSSEGYNEQFF.